What follows are 21 T cell receptor beta chains derived from one specimen sequenced in a study of blood T cells in healthy people across ages (dated by TCRdb to the mid-2010s). The library was built by means of 5' RACE. Sequencing took place on an Illumina HiSeq 2500. A second about 7 to 11 cycle PCR used a sample-barcoded 5' primer and a J-beta primer mix. TCRdb handled the public reads itself, with Q25 trimming in fastp and clone calling in MiXCR, and kept productive beta chains. Entries are consolidated by CDR3 protein sequence, retaining the most common genes and DNA. The sample has over 1,200,000 distinct CDR3 sequences on record, 55% to 75% of them singletons. The top ten constitute 5.5% to 8% of the sample. The sample comprised blood. These receptors all stem from a man aged 18 to 30 in good health.

The chain combines TRBV27 with TRBJ2-4; TRBD1 or TRBD2 may be the D gene (6 bases each). This CDR3 comprises 14 residues. Trimming took 5 bases from V and 7 from J, leaving 15 bases between them. Germline CDR1 and CDR2: MNHEY and SMNVEV (reference sequence). The CDR3 DNA follows: TGTGCCAGCAGTCCCGAGGGGGGTTCTAACATTCAGTACTTC. Translated: CASSPEGGSNIQYF.

This clonotype was found a few times. The CDR3 coding sequence is TGTGCCAGCAGTGAAGCCTCGGAGACCCAGTACTTC. Amino acid sequence: CASSEASETQYF. The rearrangement links TRBV2 to TRBJ2-5; no firm D call. The V gene lost 0 bases and the J gene lost 5 bases, with 4 bases spanning the gap. The germline V gene has CDR1 SNHLY and CDR2 FYNNEI. This CDR3 spans 12 amino acids.

This rearrangement joins TRBV4-3 to TRBJ2-7; no reliable D call. From germline, CDR1 is LGHNA and CDR2 YSLEER. The CDR3 extends over 16 amino acids. The germline V and J ends were trimmed by 0 bases and 9 bases, with 21 bases remaining between them. The CDR3 DNA reads as TGCGCCAGCAGCCAAGAGCCCCAACTCCTTTGGGCGGCGCAGTACTTC. It encodes CASSQEPQLLWAAQYF.

The chain couples TRBV7-2 to TRBJ2-3, with D perhaps TRBD1 (6 bases). Germline V gene sequence: CDR1 SGHTA, CDR2 FQGNSA. V was trimmed by 2 bases and J by 5 bases, leaving 20 bases between them. The CDR3 covers 17 residues. The CDR3 protein is CASSLLGGEWEIDTQYF. CDR3 bases: TGTGCCAGCAGCTTACTTGGGGGCGAGTGGGAGATAGATACGCAGTATTTT.

The chain uses TRBV20-1 and TRBJ1-1, with TRBD1 matching over 7 bases. The CDR3 has 13 amino acids. In germline, CDR1 is DFQATT, CDR2 SNEGSKA (reference sequence). With 4 bases clipped from V and 5 bases from J, the junction kept 7 bases outside the gene matches. The CDR3 here is CSATTGFDTEAFF. CDR3 nucleotide sequence: TGCAGTGCTACGACAGGGTTCGATACTGAAGCTTTCTTT.

This chain uses TRBV6-6 with TRBJ2-5, with 10 bases lining up with TRBD2. The J call is doubtful: the DNA matches TRBJ2-7 better. The germline gives CDR1 MNHNY, CDR2 SVGAGI (reference sequence). The length of the CDR3 is 14 residues. The chain's CDR3 is CASTGTSGIYEQYF. The CDR3 coding sequence is TGTGCCAGCACGGGTACTAGCGGGATCTACGAGCAGTACTTC.

This clonotype has only a few counts. This sequence joins TRBV27 and TRBJ2-1; TRBD2 is a possible D gene (5 bases). This CDR3 is built from 14 residues. Germline loops: CDR1 MNHEY, CDR2 SMNVEV (reference sequence). V shed 2 bases and J shed 8 bases, with 13 bases lying between them. CDR3 DNA sequence: TGTGCCAGCAGTTTAGGTAGCTCCGGGGATGAGCAGTTCTTC. Protein: CASSLGSSGDEQFF.

This clonotype occurred a few times. The chain links TRBV3-1 to TRBJ2-7, with 12 bases aligning to TRBD2. The germline gives CDR1 LGHDT, CDR2 YNNKEL (reference sequence). The CDR3 is 15 residues long. Losses at the gene ends were 3 bases for V and 3 bases for J; bases not matched to a gene: 3. The CDR3 DNA sequence: TGTGCCAGCAGCCAGGAACTAGCGGGGGGCTACGAGCAGTACTTC. This encodes CASSQELAGGYEQYF.

The rearrangement joins TRBV4-1 to TRBJ2-3; 14 nucleotides match TRBD2. The CDR3 runs 17 residues. The germline V gene encodes CDR1 MGHRA and CDR2 YSYEKL. Trimming at V came to 2 bases and at J to 4 bases, leaving 5 bases not matched to a gene. The CDR3 protein is CASSQLGTSGSSDTQYF. For the CDR3, the DNA is TGCGCCAGCAGCCAACTAGGGACTAGCGGGAGCTCAGATACGCAGTATTTT.

The rearrangement links TRBV25-1 to TRBJ1-2, with D maybe TRBD1 (5 bases). Trimming took off 2 bases at V and 4 bases at J, with 11 bases between the two ends. From germline, CDR1 is MGHDK and CDR2 SYGVNS. The CDR3 totals 14 residues. CDR3 in amino acids: CASSEALGGYGYTF. The CDR3 nucleotides are TGTGCCAGCAGTGAAGCGCTGGGGGGCTATGGCTACACCTTC.

This rearrangement joins TRBV5-6 to TRBJ1-1; 7 bases match TRBD1. Germline CDR1 SGHDT, CDR2 YYEEEE. V dropped 6 bases and J dropped 2; count of bases not matched to a gene: 10. The CDR3 runs 15 residues. The CDR3 coding sequence is TGTGCCAGCACCGAGGGACAGACCCTCAACACTGAAGCTTTCTTT. This encodes CASTEGQTLNTEAFF.

V is TRBV6-1 and J is TRBJ1-2; no definite D call. The CDR3 contains 11 residues. CDR1 and CDR2 from the germline V gene are MNHNS and SASEGT. The V and J ends lost 3 bases and 8 bases respectively, with 7 bases between them. This CDR3 reads CASSDAWGYTF. CDR3 in DNA: TGTGCCAGCAGTGATGCCTGGGGCTACACCTTC.

V usage is TRBV7-2 and J usage is TRBJ2-1; no clear D gene. V was cut by 9 bases and J by 4 bases, with 13 bases left in between. The CDR3 extends over 13 amino acids. The V gene's germline CDR1 is SGHTA and CDR2 FQGNSA. CDR3 in DNA: TGTGCCAGTATTAACACCGATTACAATGAGCAGTTCTTC. Translation: CASINTDYNEQFF.

The table lists this clonotype with a count of one. The chain has TRBV3-1 and TRBJ2-5, with D perhaps TRBD2 (6 bases). V lost 6 bases and J 1 base, leaving 18 bases between the germline ends. CDR3 length: 16 amino acids. Germline values: CDR1 LGHDT, CDR2 YNNKEL (reference sequence). CDR3 sequence reads: CASSPSPGELQETQYF. For the CDR3, the DNA is TGTGCCAGCAGTCCATCTCCGGGGGAGCTCCAAGAGACCCAGTACTTC.

The V and J genes are TRBV7-8 and TRBJ2-1; 7 positions agree with TRBD1. Germline V gene sequence: CDR1 SGHVS, CDR2 FQNEAQ. The J segment lost 10 bases and the V segment lost 5 bases, leaving 23 bases of the junction unmatched. The CDR3 is 18 residues long. The CDR3 bases are TGTGCCAGCAGCGTGCGGACAGGTCTTCTAGGGATGGGAAGAGAGCAGTTCTTC. Amino acids: CASSVRTGLLGMGREQFF.

This chain joins TRBV9 and TRBJ1-1; D might be TRBD1 (5 bases). The germline gives CDR1 SGDLS, CDR2 YYNGEE. Trimming pared 0 bases from V and 4 bases from J, leaving 10 bases between. The CDR3 covers 14 residues. The CDR3 loop is CASSVGGQGTEAFF. CDR3 nucleotides: TGTGCCAGCAGCGTAGGGGGTCAGGGCACTGAAGCTTTCTTT.

The V call is TRBV29-1, the J call TRBJ2-2, with a possible D match to TRBD2 (7 bases). V was shortened by 8 bases and J by 6 bases, with 13 bases between the two germline ends. Germline CDR1 and CDR2: SQVTM and ANQGSEA. CDR3 length equals 12 residues. The CDR3 DNA reads TGCAGCTTCCAAGGGGGGGCCGGGGAGCTGTTTTTT. This translates into CSFQGGAGELFF.

The chain is built from TRBV6-6 and TRBJ2-1, with TRBD2 matching over 9 bases. Germline values: CDR1 MNHNY, CDR2 SVGAGI (reference sequence). V shed 0 bases, J shed 8 bases, and the junction held 11 bases outside the gene matches. The CDR3 runs to 17 residues. The CDR3 is CASSYSMAASGTYEQFF. Written as DNA, the CDR3 is TGTGCCAGCAGTTACTCGATGGCGGCTAGCGGGACCTATGAGCAGTTCTTC.

The chain carries TRBV29-1 and TRBJ2-2; 12 bases align to TRBD1. This CDR3 is built from 16 residues. Germline V lookup: CDR1 SQVTM, CDR2 ANQGSEA. The ends lost 1 base at V and 6 bases at J; junction bases unmatched: 6. CDR3 in amino acids: CSVEAGDRGPSGELFF. CDR3 in DNA: TGCAGCGTTGAAGCGGGGGACAGGGGGCCCTCCGGGGAGCTGTTTTTT.

The V gene is TRBV29-1, the J gene TRBJ2-4; the D gene is possibly TRBD2 (7 bases). The CDR3 loop spans 14 amino acids. The germline CDR1 and CDR2 sequences are SQVTM and ANQGSEA. Trimming left V 4 bases short and J 2 bases short, with 12 bases between. In DNA, the CDR3 is TGCAGCGTTGTTGGCGGGGGCACCAAAAACATTCAGTACTTC. Encoded protein: CSVVGGGTKNIQYF.

This clonotype was recorded a few times. The rearrangement joins TRBV7-2 to TRBJ1-5; the D gene is possibly TRBD1 (6 bases). Trimming cost V 3 bases and J 9 bases, with 18 bases left between them. This CDR3 region has 15 residues. Germline-derived CDR1 and CDR2 are SGHTA and FQGNSA. The CDR3 here is CASSLYRDGFMPQHF. In DNA form, the CDR3 reads TGTGCCAGCAGCTTGTACAGGGACGGATTCATGCCCCAGCATTTT.